This is a list of T cell receptor beta chains from one sample in a study of blood T cell repertoires in COVID-19. Using immunoSEQ multiplex PCR, the repertoire was profiled, and TCRdb retains in-frame clones only, with some absent. The top ten clones hold around 9% of a sample with about 190,000 clones, roughly 82% of them seen once. Sequenced: PBMCs or T cells enriched from blood (not recorded which). These receptors were collected from a woman aged 25-40 years who had recovered from COVID-19. CDR3s include the opening cysteine and the closing phenylalanine or tryptophan. Each record gives: CDR3 protein, CDR3 DNA, J gene, V gene, clone size, D gene. A D gene is named only where the DNA matches it firmly. Clone size, where shown, is once, few, many, or a class for clones that have expanded.

cdr3_aa: CASSVAGADTDTQYF
cdr3_nt: TGTGCCAGCAGCGTAGCCGGAGCGGACACAGATACGCAGTATTTT
j_call: TRBJ2-3
v_call: TRBV9
clone_size: NA
d_call: NA

cdr3_aa: CASSLFSGRRNEQFF
cdr3_nt: TGTGCCAGCAGTTTATTTAGCGGGAGGCGCAATGAGCAGTTCTTC
j_call: TRBJ2-1
v_call: TRBV28
clone_size: once
d_call: TRBD2

cdr3_aa: CASSQEGGGGRNEQFF
cdr3_nt: TGTGCCAGCAGCCAAGAAGGGGGGGGAGGGAGGAATGAGCAGTTCTTC
j_call: TRBJ2-1
v_call: TRBV3-1/TRBV3-2
clone_size: NA
d_call: NA

cdr3_aa: CASSPNGGFGEKLFF
cdr3_nt: TGTGCCAGCAGCCCTAACGGGGGATTCGGCGAAAAACTGTTTTTT
j_call: TRBJ1-4
v_call: TRBV7-9
clone_size: NA
d_call: NA

cdr3_aa: CASSPTTGAPYEQYF
cdr3_nt: TGTGCCAGCAGTCCAACGACAGGGGCGCCCTACGAGCAGTACTTC
j_call: TRBJ2-7
v_call: TRBV6-5
clone_size: NA
d_call: TRBD1

cdr3_aa: CASSPWTGPYEQYF
cdr3_nt: TGCGCCAGCAGCCCCTGGACAGGCCCCTACGAGCAGTACTTC
j_call: TRBJ2-7
v_call: TRBV5-1
clone_size: NA
d_call: TRBD1

cdr3_aa: CASSSLAGGGSYEQYF
cdr3_nt: TGTGCCAGCAGCTCACTAGCGGGAGGTGGGTCCTACGAGCAGTACTTC
j_call: TRBJ2-7
v_call: TRBV3-1/TRBV3-2
clone_size: NA
d_call: TRBD2

cdr3_aa: CASSLAGKLYEQYF
cdr3_nt: TGTGCCAGCAGTTTAGCGGGAAAGCTCTACGAGCAGTACTTC
j_call: TRBJ2-7
v_call: TRBV27
clone_size: NA
d_call: NA

cdr3_aa: CASSAGLAGVGEQYF
cdr3_nt: TGTGCCAGCAGCGCCGGACTAGCGGGAGTGGGTGAGCAGTACTTC
j_call: TRBJ2-7
v_call: TRBV9
clone_size: NA
d_call: TRBD2

cdr3_aa: CAWGTGFNSPLHF
cdr3_nt: TGTGCCTGGGGGACAGGGTTTAATTCACCCCTCCACTTT
j_call: TRBJ1-6
v_call: TRBV30
clone_size: NA
d_call: TRBD1

cdr3_aa: CAIRAAITDTQYF
cdr3_nt: TGTGCCATCAGAGCGGCCATCACAGATACGCAGTATTTT
j_call: TRBJ2-3
v_call: TRBV10-3
clone_size: few
d_call: NA

cdr3_aa: CASRPGTGGNYGYTF
cdr3_nt: TGTGCCAGCAGACCAGGGACAGGGGGTAACTATGGCTACACCTTC
j_call: TRBJ1-2
v_call: TRBV28
clone_size: NA
d_call: TRBD1